This T cell receptor (beta chain) was sequenced in a study of blood T cell repertoires in COVID-19 (dated by TCRdb to between 2020 and 2021). Study-level background: Samples from collaborators originated in the United States, Italy and Spain and spanned both the acute and convalescent phases of COVID-19. Deeply sampled blood TCRbeta repertoires from subjects exposed to, actively infected with, or recovered from COVID-19 were included in the dataset. The repertoires were made available in a free public database intended to serve as a resource for research on the immune response to SARS-CoV-2. Samples came from the ongoing ImmuneRACE study (first 160 participants) plus 1,254 subjects from 6 global collaborators. The prospective study material was composed of cDNA or gDNA derived from T cells, B-cell-depleted T cells, or PBMCs. Nearly every sample came with metadata listing a de-identified subject ID, COVID-19 status, age in years and sex. HLA class I and class II types, where available, came from metadata supplied by the sample provider rather than from assay-based typing.

The immunoSEQ Assay, a bias-controlled multiplex PCR, was used to amplify TCRbeta CDR3 regions from genomic DNA. In the authors' own workflow: Within the assay, amplification of reference gene primers was used to estimate how many nucleated cells each sample contained. To quantify the absolute abundance of each unique TCRbeta CDR3 rearrangement, sequence reads were collapsed and filtered. For each sample, productive Simpson clonality was calculated as the square root of Simpson's diversity index across productive rearrangements. This is the immuneACCESS table as TCRdb keeps it, with only in-frame sequences that have V and J called. A part of the clones is gone; compared with another copy, unresolved V genes explain less than half, and the rest is unexplained. V and J calls and clone size are those listed in that table; D and trimming were worked out from the DNA. Counted in this sample were about half a million clones; roughly nine tenths of them appeared once. The top ten clonotypes cover roughly 1% of the sample.

Spanning cysteine to phenylalanine, the CDR3 consists of 14 amino acids. The entry retains the CDR3 DNA only, 42 bases that are in frame from base 1. CDR1 and CDR2 are read off the germline V gene (reference sequence) as SGHKS and YYEKEE. Cut back by 2 bases and 4 bases, the V and J ends lie 13 bases apart. This clone was recorded once. The clone's antigen remains unknown. One base away there is no much larger clone; base qualities are not given. At one collaborating source in Seattle, patients were enrolled during active infection and were followed longitudinally through the course of disease. The collaborating institutions used their own protocols to collect whole blood in K2EDTA tubes. For TCRbeta analysis, collaborators shipped samples as frozen whole blood, isolated PBMCs, or DNA extracted from either of those sample types. Paper-wide results and their limitations: The amount of clinical and demographic metadata varied by source and participant and was provided uncurated.

Recombination linked TRBV5-5 to TRBJ2-7; no D gene call is confident. The source of this sequence is a man aged 18 to 35 with COVID-19, enrolled during active disease. What was sequenced was peripheral blood. The DNA sequence follows: TGTGCCAGCAGCTTAAAACAGAGAAATTACGAGCAGTACTTC. Translated, it reads CASSLKQRNYEQYF.